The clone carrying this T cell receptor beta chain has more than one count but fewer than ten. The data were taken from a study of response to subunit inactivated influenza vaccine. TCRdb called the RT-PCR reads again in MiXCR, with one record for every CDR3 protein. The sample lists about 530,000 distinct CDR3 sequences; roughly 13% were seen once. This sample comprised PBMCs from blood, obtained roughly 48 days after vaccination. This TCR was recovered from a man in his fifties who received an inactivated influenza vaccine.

CDR3 in amino acids: CASSYDHRLRRTNEQFF. The CDR3 DNA sequence: TGTGCCAGCAGTTACGACCACCGACTCCGGAGGACAAATGAGCAGTTCTTC. The chain is built from TRBV6-5 and TRBJ2-1; either TRBD1 or TRBD2 may fit D (5 bases each). Germline lookup yields CDR1 MNHEY and CDR2 SVGAGI. Trimming cost V 2 bases and J 7 bases, with 21 bases left between them. The CDR3 sequence is 17 residues long.